These 27 T cell receptor beta chains share one sample of origin, sequenced in a study of cytomegalovirus exposure and HLA in healthy donors. Amplification used 60 Vbeta primers and 13 Jbeta primers. Measured with immunoSEQ multiplex PCR; TCRdb has only the in-frame clones, and not every one. The sample contains more than 100,000 clones, around 83% of which appear only once. The sequencing input was PBMCs. Source of these receptors: a woman aged 45 to 65 in good health and CMV-seropositive.

The chain links TRBV5-1 to TRBJ1-6; 9 bases align to TRBD1. This CDR3 is 15 amino acids long. The V gene's germline CDR1 is SGHRS and CDR2 YFSETQ. J lost 5 bases, V lost 3 bases, and 3 bases had no gene match. CDR3 DNA: TGCGCCAGCAGCTACTGGACAGGGGATAATTCACCCCTCCACTTT. Amino acid sequence: CASSYWTGDNSPLHF.

This sequence joins TRBV4-2 and TRBJ2-1; D unclear. This CDR3 contains 11 residues. Germline V gene data show CDR1 as LGHNA and CDR2 as YNFKEQ. V shed 0 bases and J shed 9 bases, with 3 bases lying between them. CDR3 coding DNA: TGTGCCAGCAGCCAAGACTTTGAGCAGTTCTTC. Translated, it gives CASSQDFEQFF.

The CDR3 DNA reads TGTGCCAGCAGCCTCGGACTACCCGGCACAGATACGCAGTATTTT. This translates into CASSLGLPGTDTQYF. This chain uses TRBV7-9 with TRBJ2-3; TRBD2 is a possible D gene (6 bases). Germline V CDR1 and CDR2: SEHNR, FQNEAQ (reference sequence). The length of the CDR3 is 15 residues. The V gene lost 5 bases and the J gene lost 1 base, with 13 bases spanning the gap.

This clone was counted between two and nine times. The V call is TRBV7-3, the J call TRBJ2-3, with 9 bases that match TRBD1. This CDR3 is 13 amino acids long. V gave up 5 bases and J gave up 9 bases; unmatched junction bases: 6. Germline CDR1 SGHTA, CDR2 FQGTGA. The CDR3 region has the DNA TGTGCCAGCAGCCAGGGGACAGGGTGGACGCAGTATTTT. Its translation: CASSQGTGWTQYF.

V gene TRBV7-2 combines with J gene TRBJ2-7; the D gene is possibly TRBD1 (6 bases). Looked up from germline, CDR1 is SGHTA and CDR2 is FQGNSA. There are 14 residues in the CDR3. V gave up 5 bases and J gave up 7 bases, with 18 bases separating them. CDR3 region: CASSLRTVREEQYF. For the CDR3, the DNA is TGTGCCAGCAGCCTCCGGACAGTGAGAGAGGAGCAGTACTTC.

This chain joins TRBV7-8 and TRBJ2-7, with TRBD1 identical over 7 bases. The germline gives CDR1 SGHVS, CDR2 FQNEAQ. Trimming removed 0 bases from V and 9 bases from J; junction bases left unmatched: 2. CDR3 length: 12 amino acids. The CDR3 region has the DNA TGTGCCAGCAGCTTAGCCCAGGGGGTGCAGTACTTC. Encoded protein: CASSLAQGVQYF. Complete variable domain (other parts from reference TRBV7-8 and TRBJ2-7): GAGVSQSPRYKVAKRGQDVALRCDPISGHVSLFWYQQALGQGPEFLTYFQNEAQLDKSGLPSDRFFAERPEGSVSTLKIQRTQQEDSAVYLCASSLAQGVQYFGPGTRLTVT.

V is TRBV4-1 and J is TRBJ2-7, with 14 bases that match TRBD2. The germline V gene encodes CDR1 MGHRA and CDR2 YSYEKL. The CDR3 is 15 amino acids. Losses at the gene ends were 4 bases for V and 5 bases for J; bases not matched to a gene: 4. CDR3 amino acids: CASSRRLAGGDEQYF. The CDR3 region has the DNA TGCGCCAGCAGCCGGAGACTAGCGGGAGGGGACGAGCAGTACTTC.

The table lists this clone with a count of one. The chain links TRBV19 to TRBJ1-5, with D possibly matching TRBD1 (6 bases). From germline, CDR1 is LNHDA and CDR2 SQIVND (reference sequence). The ends were cut back, 0 bases at V and 4 bases at J, with 10 bases in the middle. The CDR3 runs 15 residues. CDR3 sequence reads: CASSIDPRGNQPQHF. In DNA, the CDR3 is TGTGCCAGTAGTATAGATCCCAGGGGTAATCAGCCCCAGCATTTT.

This chain connects TRBV7-2 to TRBJ2-5; no clear D. Trimming stripped 5 bases from V and 5 bases from J, with 9 bases between. CDR3 length: 12 residues. The germline V gene encodes CDR1 SGHTA and CDR2 FQGNSA. The CDR3 protein is CASSPWLETQYF. The CDR3 DNA follows: TGTGCCAGCAGCCCTTGGCTCGAGACCCAGTACTTC. Variable domain in full (rest from reference TRBV7-2 and TRBJ2-5): GAGVSQSPSNKVTEKGKDVELRCDPISGHTALYWYRQSLGQGLEFLIYFQGNSAPDKSGLPSDRFSAERTGGSVSTLTIQRTQQEDSAVYLCASSPWLETQYFGPGTRLLVL.

J is TRBJ2-7 and V is TRBV29-1, with a possible D match to TRBD2 (5 bases). Germline-derived CDR1 and CDR2 are SQVTM and ANQGSEA. CDR3 length equals 13 residues. V lost 7 bases, J lost 2 bases, and 15 bases lay in between. The DNA for the CDR3 is TGCAGCGCTGCGCCGGGAAAAACCTACGAGCAGTACTTC. Translating gives CSAAPGKTYEQYF.

The V call is TRBV7-9, the J call TRBJ2-3; D unclear. This CDR3 is built from 14 residues. Between the trimmed V and J ends, which lost 1 base and 2 bases, there was a span of 7 bases. Germline V gene data show CDR1 as SEHNR and CDR2 as FQNEAQ (reference sequence). This CDR3 reads CASSLGLLTDTQYF. The CDR3 DNA sequence: TGTGCCAGCAGCTTAGGACTTCTCACAGATACGCAGTATTTT.

This rearrangement joins TRBV7-2 to TRBJ2-1; a possible D gene is TRBD1 (6 bases). This CDR3 contains 15 residues. V was cut by 0 bases and J by 4 bases, with 10 bases left in between. Germline CDR1 is SGHTA and CDR2 is FQGNSA. CDR3 residues: CASSLAWTVYNEQFF. DNA for the CDR3: TGTGCCAGCAGCTTAGCGTGGACAGTATACAATGAGCAGTTCTTC. The full variable domain, its missing parts supplied by reference TRBV7-2 and TRBJ2-1, is GAGVSQSPSNKVTEKGKDVELRCDPISGHTALYWYRQSLGQGLEFLIYFQGNSAPDKSGLPSDRFSAERTGGSVSTLTIQRTQQEDSAVYLCASSLAWTVYNEQFFGPGTRLTVL.

The chain combines TRBV19 with TRBJ1-1; no firm D call. CDR1 and CDR2 from the germline V gene are LNHDA and SQIVND (reference sequence). Trimming left V 5 bases short and J 4 bases short, with 14 bases between. This CDR3 is built from 14 residues. The CDR3 region is CASSASTGFTEAFF. The CDR3 DNA sequence: TGTGCCAGTAGTGCCTCGACTGGTTTCACTGAAGCTTTCTTT.

The chain links TRBV5-6 to TRBJ1-5; D is unclear. This CDR3 contains 14 residues. CDR1 SGHDT and CDR2 YYEEEE come from the germline V gene. V was shortened by 1 base and J by 0 bases, with 5 bases between the two germline ends. CDR3: CASSLFSSNQPQHF. CDR3 coding DNA: TGTGCCAGCAGCTTGTTCAGTAGCAATCAGCCCCAGCATTTT.

The J gene is TRBJ2-1, the V gene TRBV7-2; 11 bases are a match to TRBD1. Germline CDR1 is SGHTA and CDR2 is FQGNSA. The CDR3 has 15 amino acids. Trimming removed 4 bases from V and 2 bases from J; junction bases left unmatched: 1. The CDR3 reads CASSWTGGTYNEQFF. DNA of the CDR3: TGTGCCAGCAGCTGGACAGGGGGCACCTACAATGAGCAGTTCTTC.

The chain is built from TRBV7-3 and TRBJ1-1; 8 nucleotides agree with TRBD1. This CDR3 contains 16 residues. Germline V CDR1 and CDR2: SGHTA, FQGTGA. Trimming at V came to 5 bases and at J to 1 base, leaving 9 bases not matched to a gene. The CDR3 DNA reads TGTGCCAGCAGCCTTAACCCGACAGGGGCGAACACTGAAGCTTTCTTT. This gives the protein CASSLNPTGANTEAFF.

The chain has TRBV18 and TRBJ2-7; TRBD2 agrees at 13 bases. V lost 4 bases and J lost 4; bases outside the gene matches: 10. This CDR3 has 17 residues. Germline V gene sequence: CDR1 KGHSH, CDR2 LQKENI. The CDR3 bases are TGTGCCAGCTCACTGGGGACTAGCGGGGTTTCCAATTACGAGCAGTACTTC. Encoded protein: CASSLGTSGVSNYEQYF.

This clone has only a few counts. The CDR3 nucleotides read TGTGCCAGCAGGGACAGGGGATCTGGAAACACCATATATTTT. The encoded protein is CASRDRGSGNTIYF. This chain joins TRBV2 and TRBJ1-3, with TRBD1 matching over 9 bases. The ends lost 6 bases at V and 1 base at J; junction bases unmatched: 1. The CDR3 runs 14 residues. CDR1 SNHLY and CDR2 FYNNEI come from the germline V gene.

This clone was seen only a few times. The chain couples TRBV7-9 to TRBJ2-1, with TRBD2 matching over 11 bases. With V trimmed by 5 bases and J by 5 bases, 2 bases remained unmatched. This CDR3 is built from 14 residues. The V gene's germline CDR1 is SEHNR and CDR2 FQNEAQ (reference sequence). In nucleotides, the CDR3 is TGTGCCAGCAGCCGACTAGCGGGACACAATGAGCAGTTCTTC. This codes for CASSRLAGHNEQFF.

CDR3 bases: TGTGCCAGCAGCCCGTCTCGAGGCCAGAGAAGGAACTATGGCTACACCTTC. Translating it yields CASSPSRGQRRNYGYTF. The V gene is TRBV14, the J gene TRBJ1-2; unclear D gene. Germline V CDR1 and CDR2: SGHDN, FVKESK. This CDR3 contains 17 residues. Trimming left V 4 bases short and J 2 bases short, with 20 bases between. Full variable domain (rest looked up from reference TRBV14 and TRBJ1-2): EAGVTQFPSHSVIEKGQTVTLRCDPISGHDNLYWYRRVMGKEIKFLLHFVKESKQDESGMPNNRFLAERTGGTYSTLKVQPAELEDSGVYFCASSPSRGQRRNYGYTFGSGTRLTVV.

The chain joins TRBV7-3 to TRBJ2-2, with TRBD2 matching 8 bases. The germline V gene has CDR1 SGHTA and CDR2 FQGTGA. The CDR3 sequence is 16 residues long. V trimming: 5 bases; J trimming: 4 bases; junction bases outside the gene matches: 9. The CDR3, as DNA: TGTGCCAGCAGCCGGGGGGGGTATACGGGCACCGGGGAGCTGTTTTTT. It is translated as CASSRGGYTGTGELFF. The full variable domain, completed using reference TRBV7-3 and TRBJ2-2, is GAGVSQTPSNKVTEKGKYVELRCDPISGHTALYWYRQSLGQGPEFLIYFQGTGAADDSGLPNDRFFAVRPEGSVSTLKIQRTERGDSAVYLCASSRGGYTGTGELFFGEGSRLTVL.

This chain connects TRBV5-8 to TRBJ2-5, with 10 nucleotides matching TRBD1. The last part of the DNA fits TRBJ2-7 better; the J call may be wrong. This CDR3 comprises 15 residues. Germline V gene data show CDR1 as SGHTS and CDR2 as YDEGEE. The CDR3 coding sequence is TGTGCCAGCGCCCGGCTCGGGACAGGGGCCTACGAGCAGTACTTC. It specifies CASARLGTGAYEQYF.

The chain links TRBV28 to TRBJ2-1; D is undetermined. Per the germline V gene, CDR1 is MDHEN and CDR2 is SYDVKM. The ends were cut back, 5 bases at V and 9 bases at J, with 8 bases in the middle. This CDR3 is 11 amino acids long. CDR3 in amino acids: CASSPPPEQFF. The CDR3 region has the DNA TGTGCCAGCAGTCCCCCTCCTGAGCAGTTCTTC.

The V and J genes are TRBV19 and TRBJ2-3, with 7 positions matching TRBD1. The germline V gene has CDR1 LNHDA and CDR2 SQIVND (reference sequence). J was trimmed by 5 bases and V by 4 bases; bases with no gene match: 3. The CDR3 spans 13 residues. Written as DNA, the CDR3 is TGTGCCAGTAGTACGAGACAGGGAGATACGCAGTATTTT. As protein: CASSTRQGDTQYF.

V gene TRBV11-2 combines with J gene TRBJ1-1; 8 nucleotides align to TRBD1. The germline CDR1 and CDR2 sequences are SGHAT and FQNNGV. V shed 5 bases and J 4 bases; nucleotides not matched to a gene: 3. This CDR3 has 13 residues. The CDR3 bases are TGTGCCAGCAGCGACAGGGGCATCACTGAAGCTTTCTTT. This translates into CASSDRGITEAFF.

CDR3 residues: CASIPGQGALTEAFF. For the CDR3, the DNA is TGTGCCAGTATTCCAGGACAGGGGGCGCTGACTGAAGCTTTCTTT. This chain joins TRBV19 and TRBJ1-1, with 11 bases matching TRBD1. The germline gives CDR1 LNHDA, CDR2 SQIVND (reference sequence). J was trimmed by 5 bases and V by 7 bases; bases with no gene match: 9. The CDR3 totals 15 residues.

This chain links TRBV14 with TRBJ1-1; D is unclear. From germline, CDR1 is SGHDN and CDR2 FVKESK. Trimming pared 0 bases from V and 3 bases from J, leaving 8 bases between. This CDR3 is built from 14 residues. The DNA of the CDR3 is TGTGCCAGCAGCCAAGATACGGAGGACACTGAAGCTTTCTTT. Its protein is CASSQDTEDTEAFF. Supplemented by reference TRBV14 and TRBJ1-1, the full variable domain reads EAGVTQFPSHSVIEKGQTVTLRCDPISGHDNLYWYRRVMGKEIKFLLHFVKESKQDESGMPNNRFLAERTGGTYSTLKVQPAELEDSGVYFCASSQDTEDTEAFFGQGTRLTVV.